The 10 T cell receptor beta chains presented below share a single source sample, sequenced in a study of T cells in Graves' hyperthyroidism and ophthalmopathy. Amplification of TCR beta CDR3 regions used RNA as the template. RT-PCR in the first round (using the HTBI primer set) targeted the TCR CDR3. TCRdb independently ran MiXCR on the multiplex PCR reads; one entry per CDR3 protein. In the table there are 730,000 or so distinct CDR3 sequences, around a sixth of which are singletons. Sequences were obtained from blood. The source is a woman aged 50 to 65 with Graves' hyperthyroidism that later progressed to Graves' ophthalmopathy.

This clonotype was counted a few times. The genes are TRBV2 and TRBJ1-5; TRBD1 is a possible D gene (5 bases). The germline gives CDR1 SNHLY, CDR2 FYNNEI. The CDR3 is 14 residues long. V was clipped by 1 base and J by 4 bases, with 8 bases between them. CDR3 amino acids: CASSEGRQNQPQHF. The CDR3 DNA follows: TGTGCCAGCAGTGAAGGCAGACAGAATCAGCCCCAGCATTTT.

This clonotype was observed a handful of times. The rearrangement joins TRBV5-5 to TRBJ2-1; D is perhaps TRBD1 or TRBD2 (5 bases each). The CDR3 totals 15 residues. CDR1 SGHKS and CDR2 YYEKEE come from the germline V gene (reference sequence). V gave up 1 base and J gave up 7 bases, with 15 bases separating them. The CDR3 here is CASSLTGGQGNEQFF. The CDR3 DNA reads TGTGCCAGCAGCTTGACAGGAGGACAAGGGAATGAGCAGTTCTTC.

This chain joins TRBV6-5 and TRBJ1-3; weak D call: TRBD1 (5 bases). From germline, CDR1 is MNHEY and CDR2 SVGAGI. V was pared by 0 bases and J by 7 bases, with 10 bases between. CDR3 length equals 14 residues. CDR3 amino acids: CASSYSTRDNTIYF. The CDR3 DNA reads as TGTGCCAGCAGTTACTCGACCAGGGATAACACCATATATTTT.

This clonotype showed up many times. The V and J genes are TRBV30 and TRBJ1-2; 7 nucleotides match TRBD1. The CDR3 length is 14 residues. V lost 2 bases, J lost 4 bases, and 7 bases stayed unmatched. From germline, CDR1 is GTSNPN and CDR2 SVGIG (reference sequence). CDR3 in DNA: TGTGCCTGGAGTCTCCCCAGGGGGGGCTATGGCTACACCTTC. This sequence encodes CAWSLPRGGYGYTF.

On this clonotype itself: This may arise from a read error, as a much more abundant clone is one base away. The chain recombines TRBV5-4 with TRBJ1-5; D gene unclear. Looked up from germline, CDR1 is SGHNT and CDR2 is YYREEE (reference sequence). The CDR3 is made up of 15 amino acids. CDR3 DNA sequence: TGTGCCAGCAGGTTGGCCGTGACCGCAAATCAGCCCCAGCATTTT. As protein: CASRLAVTANQPQHF.

V usage is TRBV5-1 and J usage is TRBJ2-3, with D hard to call. Germline V CDR1 and CDR2: SGHRS, YFSETQ. This CDR3 spans 16 amino acids. Trimming left V 4 bases short and J 0 bases short, with 15 bases between. CDR3 coding DNA: TGCGCCAGCAGCCAAACCAGCCCAGAGAGCACAGATACGCAGTATTTT. This codes for CASSQTSPESTDTQYF.

This clonotype was seen only a few times. The chain is built from TRBV2 and TRBJ1-2; the D gene is possibly TRBD1 (6 bases). CDR3 length equals 15 residues. From germline, CDR1 is SNHLY and CDR2 FYNNEI. With 2 bases removed from V and 12 bases from J, the gap between germline ends came to 22 bases. The CDR3 nucleotides read TGTGCCAGCAGTGAATCCTCTTCCAGGGGCGTGGGGGACACCTTC. Translating gives CASSESSSRGVGDTF.

This clonotype was counted between two and nine times. The gene calls are TRBV6-1 and TRBJ1-2; tentatively, D is TRBD1 (5 bases). Trimming left V 1 base short and J 4 bases short, with 10 bases between. The CDR3 totals 14 residues. Looked up from germline, CDR1 is MNHNS and CDR2 is SASEGT. The CDR3 spells CASSEVGAVYGYTF. CDR3 bases: TGTGCCAGCAGTGAAGTAGGGGCAGTCTATGGCTACACCTTC.

This clonotype was detected ten times or more. The chain has TRBV20-1 and TRBJ1-4; D is ambiguous. The germline V gene encodes CDR1 DFQATT and CDR2 SNEGSKA (reference sequence). The length of the CDR3 is 12 residues. V lost 3 bases and J lost 7, with 9 bases in between. CDR3 nucleotides: TGCAGTGCTAGCAGCATTTCTGAAAAACTGTTTTTT. It yields the protein CSASSISEKLFF.

This clonotype was detected a few times. The V gene is TRBV6-6, the J gene TRBJ1-5; D not certain. Trimming took 0 bases from V and 2 from J, leaving 8 bases between them. The CDR3 totals 15 residues. Per germline, CDR1 MNHNY and CDR2 SVGAGI (reference sequence). This CDR3 reads CASSYSGFGNQPQHF. The DNA of the CDR3 is TGTGCCAGCAGTTACTCAGGGTTTGGCAATCAGCCCCAGCATTTT.